This entry lists 7 T cell receptor beta chains sequenced from one sample in a study of blood T cell repertoires in COVID-19. Clones were sequenced by immunoSEQ multiplex PCR, and TCRdb holds only the in-frame ones, with some missing. The data contain 35,000 to 40,000 clones, roughly 80% of them singletons. The specimen was peripheral blood. The source is a man aged 70-80 years with acute or convalescent COVID-19.

The gene calls are TRBV2 and TRBJ1-4; weak D call: TRBD1 (6 bases). The CDR3 loop spans 18 amino acids. With 2 bases removed from V and 8 bases from J, the gap between germline ends came to 24 bases. Germline CDR1 reads SNHLY; CDR2 reads FYNNEI. CDR3 DNA sequence: TGTGCCAGCAGTGAAAAGGGACACCAGTGGCCCACCCTCGAAAAACTGTTTTTT. This translates into CASSEKGHQWPTLEKLFF.

This clone has a single count. The gene calls are TRBV11-2 and TRBJ2-2; 12 bases align to TRBD1. The CDR3 is made up of 18 amino acids. The germline V gene encodes CDR1 SGHAT and CDR2 FQNNGV. V trimming: 6 bases; J trimming: 3 bases; junction bases outside the gene matches: 11. In DNA form, the CDR3 reads TGTGCCAGCAGTCCCGGGACAGGGGGCGTCGTGGACACCGGGGAGCTGTTTTTT. It translates to CASSPGTGGVVDTGELFF.

V gene TRBV7-2 combines with J gene TRBJ2-7; 8 nucleotides line up with TRBD1. This CDR3 region has 16 residues. After removal of 7 bases from V and 0 bases from J, the junction contained 11 bases not matched to a gene. Germline-derived CDR1 and CDR2 are SGHTA and FQGNSA. The DNA for the CDR3 is TGTGCCAGCACCTGGGGCACAGGGGGTAACTCCTACGAGCAGTACTTC. Translating gives CASTWGTGGNSYEQYF.

Sample share makes this clone medium-sized. This sequence joins TRBV9 and TRBJ2-7; a possible D gene is TRBD1 (5 bases). The V gene's germline CDR1 is SGDLS and CDR2 YYNGEE. The CDR3 spans 14 residues. Deletions cut 0 bases from V and 3 bases from J, with 10 bases between. CDR3 sequence (DNA): TGTGCCAGCAGCGTAGGGTCAGGGATCTACGAGCAGTACTTC. It yields the protein CASSVGSGIYEQYF. Combining the CDR3 with reference TRBV9 and TRBJ2-7 gives the whole variable domain DSGVTQTPKHLITATGQRVTLRCSPRSGDLSVYWYQQSLDQGLQFLIQYYNGEERAKGNILERFSAQQFPDLHSELNLSSLELGDSALYFCASSVGSGIYEQYFGPGTRLTVT.

The chain couples TRBV28 to TRBJ2-6, with TRBD2 identical over 7 bases. Germline trimming cut 3 bases from V and 4 bases from J; bases unmatched to any gene: 9. From germline, CDR1 is MDHEN and CDR2 SYDVKM. This CDR3 spans 17 amino acids. CDR3 sequence reads: CASSFAVGGYGANVLTF. CDR3 nucleotides: TGTGCCAGCAGTTTCGCCGTCGGGGGGTACGGGGCCAACGTCCTGACTTTC. The whole variable domain, remainder taken from reference TRBV28 and TRBJ2-6, is DVKVTQSSRYLVKRTGEKVFLECVQDMDHENMFWYRQDPGLGLRLIYFSYDVKMKEKGDIPEGYSVSREKKERFSLILESASTNQTSMYLCASSFAVGGYGANVLTFGAGSRLTVL.

The chain combines TRBV18 with TRBJ2-1; D is undetermined. The CDR3 extends over 13 amino acids. The V and J ends lost 4 bases and 9 bases respectively, with 13 bases between them. CDR1 is KGHSH, CDR2 LQKENI, per germline. The CDR3 nucleotides are TGTGCCAGCTCACTAATCACCCTGGCTGAGCAGTTCTTC. Translating it yields CASSLITLAEQFF.

This chain joins TRBV4-3 and TRBJ2-3; 8 bases align to TRBD2. The length of the CDR3 is 15 residues. Germline lookup yields CDR1 LGHNA and CDR2 YSLEER. The V and J ends lost 5 bases and 6 bases, in that order; junction bases with no gene match: 10. The DNA of the CDR3 is TGCGCCAGCAGCTCGGGAGGGACGTCGGGGGATACGCAGTATTTT. Protein: CASSSGGTSGDTQYF.